Sequencing of this TCR beta chain was carried out in a study of technical replicates of blood from several donors. Trimming removed 8 bases at V and 8 bases at J, with 12 bases between. Germline CDR1 and CDR2: MDHEN and SYDVKM. The CDR3 sequence is 11 residues long. The assay was immunoSEQ multiplex PCR, and TCRdb's table has in-frame clones only and misses some. The sample consists of tens of thousands of clones, around 93% of them appearing once. Sequencing input: T cells isolated from PBMCs. The clonotype was recovered from a human donor in good health. This chain connects TRBV28 to TRBJ1-2; D possibly corresponds to TRBD1 (6 bases). The CDR3 DNA is TGTGCCAGCTACGGACAGTGGGGCTACACCTTC. This translates into CASYGQWGYTF.